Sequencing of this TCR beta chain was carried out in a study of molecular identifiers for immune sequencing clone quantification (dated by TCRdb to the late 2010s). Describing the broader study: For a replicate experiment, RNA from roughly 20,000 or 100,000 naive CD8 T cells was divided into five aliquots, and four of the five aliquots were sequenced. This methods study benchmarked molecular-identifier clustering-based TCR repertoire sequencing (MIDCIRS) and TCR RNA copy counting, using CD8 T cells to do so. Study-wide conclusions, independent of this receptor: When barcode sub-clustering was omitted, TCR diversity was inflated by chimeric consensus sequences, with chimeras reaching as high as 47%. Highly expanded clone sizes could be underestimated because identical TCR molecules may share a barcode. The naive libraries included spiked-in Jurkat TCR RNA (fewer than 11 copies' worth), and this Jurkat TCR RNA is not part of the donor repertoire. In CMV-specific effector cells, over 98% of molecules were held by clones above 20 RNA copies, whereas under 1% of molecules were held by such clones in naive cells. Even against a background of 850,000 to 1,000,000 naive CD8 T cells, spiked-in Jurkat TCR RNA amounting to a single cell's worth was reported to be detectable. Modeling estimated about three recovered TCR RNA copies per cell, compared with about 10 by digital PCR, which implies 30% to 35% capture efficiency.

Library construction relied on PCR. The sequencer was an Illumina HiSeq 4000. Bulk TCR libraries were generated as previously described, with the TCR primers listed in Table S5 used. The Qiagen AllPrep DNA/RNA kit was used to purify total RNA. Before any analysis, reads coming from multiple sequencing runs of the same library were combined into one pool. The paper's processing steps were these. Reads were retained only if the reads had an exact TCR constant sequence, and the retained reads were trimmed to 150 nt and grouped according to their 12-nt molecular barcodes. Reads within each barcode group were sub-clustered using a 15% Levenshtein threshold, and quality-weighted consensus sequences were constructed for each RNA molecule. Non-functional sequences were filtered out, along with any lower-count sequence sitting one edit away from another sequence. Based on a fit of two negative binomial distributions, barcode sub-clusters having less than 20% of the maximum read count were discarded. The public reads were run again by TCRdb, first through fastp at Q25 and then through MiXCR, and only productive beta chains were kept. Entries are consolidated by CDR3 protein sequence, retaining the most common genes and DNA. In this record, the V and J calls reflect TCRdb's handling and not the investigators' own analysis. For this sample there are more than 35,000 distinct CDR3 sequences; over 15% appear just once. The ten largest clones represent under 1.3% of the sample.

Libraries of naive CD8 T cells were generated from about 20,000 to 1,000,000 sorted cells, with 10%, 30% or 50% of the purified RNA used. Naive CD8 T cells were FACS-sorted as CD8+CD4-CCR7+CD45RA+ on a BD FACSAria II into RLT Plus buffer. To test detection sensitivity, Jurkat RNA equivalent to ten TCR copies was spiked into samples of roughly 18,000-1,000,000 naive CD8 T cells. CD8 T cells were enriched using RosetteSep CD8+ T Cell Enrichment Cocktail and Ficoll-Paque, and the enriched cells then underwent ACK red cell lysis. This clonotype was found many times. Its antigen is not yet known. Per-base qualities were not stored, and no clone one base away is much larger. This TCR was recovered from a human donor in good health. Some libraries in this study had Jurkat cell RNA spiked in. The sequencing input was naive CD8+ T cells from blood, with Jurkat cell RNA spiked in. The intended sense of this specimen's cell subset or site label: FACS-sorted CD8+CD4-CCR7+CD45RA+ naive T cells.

The CDR3 has the sequence CASSTKTGPYEQYF. In nucleotides, the sequence is TGTGCCAGCAGCACTAAGACAGGGCCCTACGAGCAGTACTTC. The V and J genes are TRBV28 and TRBJ2-7; 7 middle bases align to TRBD1. V loses 6 bases at its end and J loses 2 bases; junction bases beyond the gene matches: 7. CDR1 and CDR2, looked up from the germline V gene, are MDHEN and SYDVKM. The CDR3, from cysteine to phenylalanine, totals 14 residues. Of the read, only the CDR3 DNA is kept; its 42 bases are in frame from base 1.